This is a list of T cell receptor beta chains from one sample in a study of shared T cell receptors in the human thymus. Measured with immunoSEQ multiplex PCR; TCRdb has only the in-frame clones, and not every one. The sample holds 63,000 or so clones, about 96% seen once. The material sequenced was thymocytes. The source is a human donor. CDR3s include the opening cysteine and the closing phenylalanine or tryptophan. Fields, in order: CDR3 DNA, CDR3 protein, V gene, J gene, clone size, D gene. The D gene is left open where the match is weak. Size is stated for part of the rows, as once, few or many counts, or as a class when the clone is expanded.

cdr3_nt: TGTGCCAGCAGCCGCGGGAAACCCCACAATGAGCAGTTCTTC
cdr3_aa: CASSRGKPHNEQFF
v_call: TRBV11-3
j_call: TRBJ2-1
clone_size: .
d_call: .

cdr3_nt: TGTGCCAGCAGCCCTAATCCAGGGGACAGGGCAGATACGCAGTATTTT
cdr3_aa: CASSPNPGDRADTQYF
v_call: TRBV7-3
j_call: TRBJ2-3
clone_size: .
d_call: TRBD1

cdr3_nt: TGCGCCAGCAGCGGACCCAGGGATCTTGGCTCCTACGAGCAGTACTTC
cdr3_aa: CASSGPRDLGSYEQYF
v_call: TRBV5-1
j_call: TRBJ2-7
clone_size: .
d_call: .

cdr3_nt: TGTGCCAGCTCACCAGGGGGACCGAGTAATTCACCCCTCCACTTT
cdr3_aa: CASSPGGPSNSPLHF
v_call: TRBV18
j_call: TRBJ1-6
clone_size: .
d_call: .

cdr3_nt: TGTGCCAGCAGGACTAGGGGGGCGAATCAGCCCCAGCATTTT
cdr3_aa: CASRTRGANQPQHF
v_call: TRBV27
j_call: TRBJ1-5
clone_size: .
d_call: .

cdr3_nt: TGTGCCAGCAGTTACATCAGGTCAGTGAACACTGAAGCTTTCTTT
cdr3_aa: CASSYIRSVNTEAFF
v_call: TRBV6-5
j_call: TRBJ1-1
clone_size: .
d_call: .

cdr3_nt: TGTGCCAGCAGCCAAGGAAGTCCGTCGGAGAACACTGAAGCTTTCTTT
cdr3_aa: CASSQGSPSENTEAFF
v_call: TRBV14
j_call: TRBJ1-1
clone_size: few
d_call: .

cdr3_nt: TGTGCCAGCAGTTTAATAGCAGACTTGGGCTATGGCTACACCTTC
cdr3_aa: CASSLIADLGYGYTF
v_call: TRBV27
j_call: TRBJ1-2
clone_size: .
d_call: .

cdr3_nt: TGTGCCAGCAGTGAATCGGCGACCAGATCGCTTAATGAAAAACTGTTTTTT
cdr3_aa: CASSESATRSLNEKLFF
v_call: TRBV2
j_call: TRBJ1-4
clone_size: .
d_call: .

cdr3_nt: TGTGCCAGCAGTTTTGACCCGGACAGACCCTACGAGCAGTACTTC
cdr3_aa: CASSFDPDRPYEQYF
v_call: TRBV6-6
j_call: TRBJ2-7
clone_size: .
d_call: .

cdr3_nt: TGTGCCAGCAGCTTTCAGGAGACCCAGTACTTC
cdr3_aa: CASSFQETQYF
v_call: TRBV11-2
j_call: TRBJ2-5
clone_size: .
d_call: .

cdr3_nt: TGTGCCAGTAGTATTGGAGTCTTCCACACAGATACGCAGTATTTT
cdr3_aa: CASSIGVFHTDTQYF
v_call: TRBV19
j_call: TRBJ2-3
clone_size: few
d_call: .

cdr3_nt: TGTGCCAGCTTCGGGGGACTCTACAATGAGCAGTTCTTC
cdr3_aa: CASFGGLYNEQFF
v_call: TRBV2
j_call: TRBJ2-1
clone_size: .
d_call: .

cdr3_nt: TGTGCCAGCAGCGGAGGGACTAGCGGGGGGGTTTGTGCTTTACACAATGAGCAGTTCTTC
cdr3_aa: CASSGGTSGGVCALHNEQFF
v_call: TRBV9
j_call: TRBJ2-1
clone_size: .
d_call: TRBD2

cdr3_nt: TGTGCCAGCAGTTTTGGTGCCGTGCTTGGGGACGAGCAGTACTTC
cdr3_aa: CASSFGAVLGDEQYF
v_call: TRBV28
j_call: TRBJ2-7
clone_size: .
d_call: .

cdr3_nt: TGTGCCAGCAGCTCCGAGCCAGTTCCGTGGGGGGGAGGGGAGACCCAGTACTTC
cdr3_aa: CASSSEPVPWGGGETQYF
v_call: TRBV7-2
j_call: TRBJ2-5
clone_size: .
d_call: TRBD2

cdr3_nt: TGTGCCTGGAGTCTTCGGGGGCGCACCGGGGAGCTGTTTTTT
cdr3_aa: CAWSLRGRTGELFF
v_call: TRBV30
j_call: TRBJ2-2
clone_size: .
d_call: .

cdr3_nt: TGCGCCAGCAGCCCCGGGACAGGGAACTACGAGCAGTACTTC
cdr3_aa: CASSPGTGNYEQYF
v_call: TRBV5-1
j_call: TRBJ2-7
clone_size: .
d_call: TRBD1